This T cell receptor beta chain appears in the sequencing data of a study of cytomegalovirus exposure and HLA in healthy donors. Between the trimmed V and J ends, which lost 2 bases and 5 bases, there was a span of 15 bases. This CDR3 is built from 15 residues. Germline CDR1 is MNHEY and CDR2 is SVGAGI. Whole-study findings and limits: Later work showed greater clonal expansion in HLA-associated TCR beta chains than in equally common others. Data from an earlier analysis indicated that most TCR beta V segments were productive either about 90% or about 30% of the time.

As regards this clone: The antigen is undetermined.

PCR involved 60 Vbeta and 13 Jbeta primers. Produced via immunoSEQ multiplex PCR; TCRdb's table is partial and in-frame only. The data contain roughly 120,000 clones, 55% to 75% of them singletons. This chain uses TRBV6-5 with TRBJ2-5, with TRBD1 as a possible D gene (5 bases). The sequence was obtained from a man aged 25-40 years in good health and CMV-seropositive. The specimen was PBMCs. CDR3 residues: CASSYDAGLEETQYF. In nucleotides, the CDR3 is TGTGCCAGCAGTTACGACGCAGGGCTAGAGGAGACCCAGTACTTC.